One and the same sample provided the 20 T cell receptor beta chains below, sequenced in a study of identical twins (dated by TCRdb to about 2016). Preparation of the library involved 5' RACE. The data were produced on an Illumina HiSeq 2000. TCRdb applied fastp at Q25 and MiXCR to the public reads, then kept only in-frame beta chains. For every CDR3 protein sequence, its rows merge into one entry that carries the most common genes and DNA. The sample table holds around 250,000 distinct CDR3 sequences, of which 9.5% to 15% were seen once. The ten largest clones capture about 4.1% of the sample. These data also formed part of another study, on yellow fever vaccine responses in identical twins.

Sequences were obtained from memory (CD45RO+) T cells sorted from blood. According to the study, the label for this sample's cell subset or site signals: CD45RO+ enriched T cells. These receptors originate from a woman between 18 and 30 years old in good health.

In this sample, this clonotype turned up many times. The chain uses TRBV27 and TRBJ1-1, with a tentative D call TRBD1 (5 bases). Looked up from germline, CDR1 is MNHEY and CDR2 is SMNVEV (reference sequence). Trimming pared 2 bases from V and 1 base from J, leaving 17 bases between. The CDR3 loop spans 17 amino acids. The CDR3 bases are TGTGCCAGCAGTTTAGGAGAGGGACGCAGGGCGAACACTGAAGCTTTCTTT. Translated, it gives CASSLGEGRRANTEAFF.

This chain links TRBV3-1 with TRBJ2-7, with 7 bases identical to TRBD1. V gave up 2 bases and J gave up 2 bases; unmatched junction bases: 0. The CDR3 loop spans 13 amino acids. From germline, CDR1 is LGHDT and CDR2 YNNKEL (reference sequence). The chain's CDR3 is CASSQTGAYEQYF. The CDR3 nucleotides are TGTGCCAGCAGCCAAACAGGGGCCTACGAGCAGTACTTC.

V is TRBV6-2 or TRBV6-3 and J is TRBJ2-5, with D perhaps being TRBD1 or TRBD2 (5 bases each). Germline CDR1 and CDR2: MNHEY and SVGEGT. Trimming stripped 5 bases from V and 0 bases from J, with 10 bases between. This CDR3 region has 14 residues. CDR3: CASSAGTYQETQYF. The CDR3 coding sequence is TGTGCCAGCAGTGCCGGGACGTACCAAGAGACCCAGTACTTC.

The rearrangement links TRBV20-1 to TRBJ2-3, with 13 positions matching TRBD2. The CDR3 has 16 amino acids. Unmatched junction bases numbered 6, after V lost 4 bases and J lost 2 bases. Germline CDR1 DFQATT, CDR2 SNEGSKA (reference sequence). The CDR3 bases are TGCAGTGCTAAAGGAACTAGCGGGGGGGACACAGATACGCAGTATTTT. Translated: CSAKGTSGGDTDTQYF.

This rearrangement joins TRBV20-1 to TRBJ2-1; 10 bases map to TRBD1. The CDR3 is 13 residues long. In germline, CDR1 is DFQATT, CDR2 SNEGSKA (reference sequence). The junction had 3 bases not matched to a gene; V was cut back by 2 bases and J by 8 bases. This CDR3 is CSARRDRGDEQFF. The CDR3 nucleotides read TGCAGTGCTAGAAGGGACAGGGGCGATGAGCAGTTCTTC.

The chain uses TRBV12-3 or TRBV12-4 and TRBJ2-7; D is unresolved. The V gene lost 6 bases and the J gene lost 4 bases, with 22 bases spanning the gap. The CDR3 length is 16 residues. The CDR3 DNA reads as TGTGCCAGCAGCTTGGGTTGGGCGTCTTCTTATTACGAGCAGTACTTC. Protein sequence: CASSLGWASSYYEQYF.

In its sample, this clonotype was seen many times. This chain links TRBV5-1 with TRBJ2-5; TRBD2 aligns across 7 bases. CDR1 SGHRS and CDR2 YFSETQ come from the germline V gene. The CDR3 is 17 residues long. With 0 bases clipped from V and 2 bases from J, the junction kept 10 bases outside the gene matches. The CDR3 spells CASSLVGGSVPQETQYF. CDR3 DNA: TGCGCCAGCAGCTTGGTCGGCGGGAGCGTGCCGCAAGAGACCCAGTACTTC.

The gene calls are TRBV3-1 and TRBJ2-7; D tentatively fits TRBD1 or TRBD2 (5 bases each). The V end lost 3 bases, the J end lost 2 bases, and 8 bases lay between the germline ends. The germline V gene encodes CDR1 LGHDT and CDR2 YNNKEL (reference sequence). There are 13 residues in the CDR3. CDR3 sequence: CASSHRGPYEQYF. The CDR3 region has the DNA TGTGCCAGCAGCCACCGGGGCCCCTACGAGCAGTACTTC.

The rearrangement joins TRBV30 to TRBJ2-1; D might be TRBD2 (6 bases). The ends were cut back, 8 bases at V and 9 bases at J, with 20 bases in the middle. The germline gives CDR1 GTSNPN, CDR2 SVGIG (reference sequence). The CDR3 runs 13 residues. The CDR3 sequence is CAQSGLAGAEQFF. The CDR3 coding sequence is TGTGCCCAAAGCGGGCTAGCTGGGGCTGAGCAGTTCTTC.

This clonotype was counted at least ten times. The chain has TRBV3-1 and TRBJ2-7; a weak D match, TRBD1 (7 bases). Trimming took off 2 bases at V and 5 bases at J, with 10 bases between the two ends. This CDR3 has 13 amino acids. The germline V gene has CDR1 LGHDT and CDR2 YNNKEL (reference sequence). The CDR3 spells CASSQQGGNEQYF. As DNA, the CDR3 is TGTGCCAGCAGCCAACAGGGGGGCAACGAGCAGTACTTC.

The J gene is TRBJ2-6, the V gene TRBV29-1, with D hard to call. V was clipped by 2 bases and J by 0 bases, with 11 bases between them. Germline-derived CDR1 and CDR2 are SQVTM and ANQGSEA. CDR3 length: 16 residues. CDR3 sequence (DNA): TGCAGCGTTGAATTCGGACGCCACTCTGGGGCCAACGTCCTGACTTTC. Translation: CSVEFGRHSGANVLTF.

V usage is TRBV20-1 and J usage is TRBJ2-7, with 12 positions matching TRBD2. Germline V gene sequence: CDR1 DFQATT, CDR2 SNEGSKA (reference sequence). The CDR3 loop spans 18 amino acids. The CDR3 region is CRVPRVTSGSPSIYEQYF. CDR3 DNA: TGCAGGGTACCAAGAGTGACTAGCGGGAGCCCCAGCATCTACGAGCAGTACTTC.

This clonotype was detected ten times or more. The chain combines TRBV20-1 with TRBJ2-2, with D perhaps assigned TRBD1 or TRBD2 (5 bases each). This CDR3 contains 13 residues. V lost 3 bases to trimming and J lost 4 bases, with 9 bases between them. Per the germline V gene, CDR1 is DFQATT and CDR2 is SNEGSKA (reference sequence). CDR3 protein: CSARNGGTGELFF. The CDR3 bases are TGCAGTGCTAGGAATGGGGGCACCGGGGAGCTGTTTTTT.

The chain's CDR3 is CASSKPGQISTGANVLTF. The CDR3 DNA sequence: TGTGCCAGCAGCAAACCGGGACAGATATCTACTGGGGCCAACGTCCTGACTTTC. The V gene is TRBV11-1, the J gene TRBJ2-6, with 7 bases lining up with TRBD1. The V gene's germline CDR1 is SGHAT and CDR2 FQDESV (reference sequence). This CDR3 spans 18 amino acids. J gave up 2 bases and V 5 bases, and 12 bases lay outside the gene matches.

V gene TRBV7-2 combines with J gene TRBJ2-5, with a tentative D call TRBD2 (6 bases). The germline V gene encodes CDR1 SGHTA and CDR2 FQGNSA. CDR3 length: 14 amino acids. The V gene lost 2 bases and the J gene lost 7 bases, with 14 bases spanning the gap. The CDR3 DNA is TGTGCCAGCAGCTTATGGGGGGAGACGGGGACCCAGTACTTC. It encodes CASSLWGETGTQYF.

This chain connects TRBV6-1 to TRBJ2-3, with TRBD1 identical over 9 bases. CDR3 length equals 15 residues. V lost 7 bases and J lost 7; bases outside the gene matches: 12. Germline V gene data show CDR1 as MNHNS and CDR2 as SASEGT. CDR3 sequence (DNA): TGTGCCAGCAACATTCCGGGACAGGGTACCAATACGCAGTATTTT. It specifies CASNIPGQGTNTQYF.

In this sample, this clonotype turned up many times. The rearrangement joins TRBV7-2 to TRBJ1-1, with a weak D call TRBD1 (6 bases). This CDR3 comprises 14 residues. Per the germline V gene, CDR1 is SGHTA and CDR2 is FQGNSA. Trimming took 6 bases from V and 1 from J, leaving 12 bases between them. CDR3 amino acids: CASREGGKNTEAFF. In nucleotides, the CDR3 is TGTGCCAGCAGGGAGGGGGGGAAGAACACTGAAGCTTTCTTT. The variable domain in full, completed from reference TRBV7-2 and TRBJ1-1, reads GAGVSQSPSNKVTEKGKDVELRCDPISGHTALYWYRQSLGQGLEFLIYFQGNSAPDKSGLPSDRFSAERTGGSVSTLTIQRTQQEDSAVYLCASREGGKNTEAFFGQGTRLTVV.

V and J are TRBV6-2 or TRBV6-3 and TRBJ2-4; maybe TRBD2 (5 bases). The length of the CDR3 is 18 residues. V dropped 0 bases and J dropped 8 bases, with 23 bases sitting between them. Germline CDR1 is MNHEY and CDR2 is SVGEGT. The CDR3 region is CASSYSNRIPGNRDIQYF. The CDR3 DNA follows: TGTGCCAGCAGTTACTCGAATCGTATTCCGGGGAACCGGGACATTCAGTACTTC.

The V gene is TRBV11-1, the J gene TRBJ2-7; TRBD1 aligns across 8 bases. The CDR3 has 12 amino acids. Germline CDR1 reads SGHAT; CDR2 reads FQDESV (reference sequence). V was pared by 5 bases and J by 5 bases, with 2 bases of the junction left unmatched. The CDR3 sequence is CASSADRDEQYF. The CDR3 DNA is TGTGCCAGCAGCGCGGACAGGGACGAGCAGTACTTC.

The rearrangement joins TRBV6-2 or TRBV6-3 to TRBJ2-2; no definite D call. The CDR3 runs to 15 residues. The V gene lost 4 bases and the J gene lost 4 bases, with 13 bases spanning the gap. Germline V gene lookup returns CDR1 MNHEY and CDR2 SVGEGT. In nucleotides, the CDR3 is TGTGCCAGCAGTTGGATTGAACTGGGCACCGGGGAGCTGTTTTTT. Residues: CASSWIELGTGELFF.